The 11 T cell receptor beta chains below all came from one sample that was sequenced in a study of T-cell reconstitution after alpha-beta-depleted transplantation in children. During its preparation, the TCRbeta library received unique molecular identifiers. Using its own MiXCR run on the PCR reads, TCRdb lists one record per CDR3 protein. The sample holds 900,000 or so distinct CDR3 sequences, 16% seen once. The material sequenced was PBMCs, mostly from graft donor cells, taken 360 days after TCRalphabeta/CD19-depleted stem cell transplant. The receptors derive from a male patient younger than 18 who had a stem cell transplant for acute lymphoblastic leukemia, so the T cells may come from the graft donor.

The CDR3: CASSLRQTYEQYF. CDR3 nucleotides: TGTGCCAGCAGCTTGCGGCAAACCTACGAGCAGTACTTC. The chain combines TRBV7-9 with TRBJ2-7; no reliable D call. Looked up from germline, CDR1 is SEHNR and CDR2 is FQNEAQ (reference sequence). CDR3 length: 13 residues. Deletions cut 3 bases from V and 2 bases from J, with 8 bases between.

The sample holds a few counts of this clonotype. The chain employs TRBV7-6 and TRBJ2-2; 11 positions agree with TRBD2. From germline, CDR1 is SGHVS and CDR2 FNYEAQ. The CDR3 covers 16 residues. V lost 5 bases, J lost 5 bases, and 7 bases stayed unmatched. CDR3 residues: CASSVSGREVTGELFF. For the CDR3, the DNA is TGTGCCAGCAGCGTTAGCGGGAGGGAAGTAACCGGGGAGCTGTTTTTT.

The table lists this clonotype with a few counts. This sequence joins TRBV18 and TRBJ1-1; D uncertain. CDR3 length: 15 amino acids. Germline CDR1 and CDR2: KGHSH and LQKENI. Deletions cut 1 base from V and 1 base from J, with 10 bases between. In DNA form, the CDR3 reads TGTGCCAGCTCACCACTGTGGGAAACGAACACTGAAGCTTTCTTT. This gives the protein CASSPLWETNTEAFF.

This clonotype was counted ten times or more. The V and J genes are TRBV5-1 and TRBJ2-3; D not certain. In germline, CDR1 is SGHRS, CDR2 YFSETQ. The CDR3 spans 14 residues. V was cut by 0 bases and J by 1 base, with 6 bases left in between. CDR3 DNA sequence: TGCGCCAGCAGCTTGGAGTTGGGCACAGATACGCAGTATTTT. Amino acid sequence: CASSLELGTDTQYF. The whole variable domain, remainder taken from reference TRBV5-1 and TRBJ2-3, is KAGVTQTPRYLIKTRGQQVTLSCSPISGHRSVSWYQQTPGQGLQFLFEYFSETQRNKGNFPGRFSGRQFSNSRSEMNVSTLELGDSALYLCASSLELGTDTQYFGPGTRLTVL.

This clonotype was counted at least ten times. The rearrangement uses TRBV20-1 and TRBJ2-3, with 13 nucleotides matching TRBD2. Trimming cost V 5 bases and J 3 bases; bases outside gene matches: 5. The CDR3 spans 15 residues. CDR1 is DFQATT, CDR2 SNEGSKA, per germline (reference sequence). CDR3 bases: TGCAGTGCTCCTAGGACTAGCGGGAGAACAGATACGCAGTATTTT. Protein product: CSAPRTSGRTDTQYF.

The gene calls are TRBV29-1 and TRBJ1-1; D unclear. Germline V CDR1 and CDR2: SQVTM, ANQGSEA. Trimming pared 2 bases from V and 10 bases from J, leaving 11 bases between. This CDR3 comprises 11 residues. CDR3 bases: TGCAGCGTTGAACAGACACCCGCAGCTTTCTTT. It codes for CSVEQTPAAFF.

The chain couples TRBV9 to TRBJ1-4; TRBD1 matches at 7 bases. Trimming took 2 bases from V and 5 from J; bases not matched to a gene: 6. The germline CDR1 and CDR2 sequences are SGDLS and YYNGEE. The CDR3 runs to 15 residues. CDR3: CASSVGDSLNEKLFF. CDR3 bases: TGTGCCAGCAGCGTGGGGGACAGTCTGAATGAAAAACTGTTTTTT.

A few counts support this clonotype. This chain joins TRBV24-1 and TRBJ1-5; D not resolved. The germline V and J ends were trimmed by 4 bases and 6 bases, with 12 bases remaining between them. The CDR3 runs to 14 residues. Looked up from germline, CDR1 is KGHDR and CDR2 is SFDVKD. CDR3 bases: TGTGCCACCAGTGACCCCGTTCCGGGTCAGCCCCAGCATTTT. It yields the protein CATSDPVPGQPQHF.

The chain couples TRBV30 to TRBJ2-1, with D possibly TRBD1 on 6 matching bases. V lost 3 bases and J lost 0, with 15 bases in between. This CDR3 spans 16 amino acids. CDR1 and CDR2 from the germline V gene are GTSNPN and SVGIG (reference sequence). The DNA for the CDR3 is TGTGCCTGGAGCTCCAGACAGGTGAGCTCCTACAATGAGCAGTTCTTC. It specifies CAWSSRQVSSYNEQFF.

The table lists this clonotype with a few counts. The chain carries TRBV20-1 and TRBJ2-1, with TRBD2 matching over 15 bases. CDR1 and CDR2 from the germline V gene are DFQATT and SNEGSKA (reference sequence). The CDR3 length is 16 residues. V lost 5 bases, J lost 1 base, and 3 bases stayed unmatched. In DNA, the CDR3 is TGCAGTGCTGCGGGACTAGCGGGGGGATCCTACAATGAGCAGTTCTTC. Its protein product is CSAAGLAGGSYNEQFF.

This clonotype was counted at least ten times. The CDR3 loop reads CASSLGPGMNTEAFF. The CDR3, as DNA: TGTGCCAGCAGCTTAGGTCCGGGCATGAACACTGAAGCTTTCTTT. The rearrangement joins TRBV7-9 to TRBJ1-1; D gene unclear. In germline, CDR1 is SEHNR, CDR2 FQNEAQ (reference sequence). The CDR3 sequence is 15 residues long. V was trimmed by 1 base and J by 0 bases, leaving 9 bases between them.